This TCR beta chain is drawn from a study of T-cell reconstitution after alpha-beta-depleted transplantation in children. This clonotype appeared many times. Its target is not known. Whole-study findings and limits: In patients about two months after transplant, alpha-beta T cells reportedly arose from several hundred expanded graft clones. Newly produced T cells mostly accounted for T-cell counts and diversity one year post-transplant.

TCRbeta library construction was performed incorporating unique molecular identifiers. Using its own MiXCR run on the PCR reads, TCRdb lists one record per CDR3 protein. The data show roughly 250,000 distinct CDR3 sequences, 6.5% to 9% seen once. Trimming cost V 0 bases and J 2 bases, with 9 bases left between them. CDR3 length: 14 amino acids. Germline V gene sequence: CDR1 SGHRS, CDR2 YFSETQ. The chain has TRBV5-1 and TRBJ2-7; D tentatively reads TRBD1 or TRBD2 (6 bases each). The sequence derives from a male patient between 10 and 17 years old who had a stem cell transplant for acute lymphoblastic leukemia, so the T cells may come from the graft donor. Sample: PBMCs, mostly from graft donor cells, taken 180 days after TCRalphabeta/CD19-depleted stem cell transplant. CDR3 in amino acids: CASSLEGGTYEQYF. The CDR3 nucleotides are TGCGCCAGCAGCTTGGAGGGGGGCACCTACGAGCAGTACTTC. Using reference TRBV5-1 and TRBJ2-7 for the parts outside the CDR3, the full variable domain is KAGVTQTPRYLIKTRGQQVTLSCSPISGHRSVSWYQQTPGQGLQFLFEYFSETQRNKGNFPGRFSGRQFSNSRSEMNVSTLELGDSALYLCASSLEGGTYEQYFGPGTRLTVT.